These T cell receptor beta chains were read from a single sample in a study of blood T cell repertoires in COVID-19. This table comes from immunoSEQ multiplex PCR, and its TCRdb copy is limited to in-frame clones, with some not included. The sample includes 60,000 or so clones, approximately 80% of them seen just once. Sequencing was carried out using peripheral blood. The receptors shown here come from a human donor in a cohort sampled during active COVID-19. Each CDR3 is given with its conserved first and last residue. A D gene is named only where the DNA matches it firmly. A row's size may be missing; if present it is once, few, many or a size class.

clone_size j_call d_call v_call cdr3_nt cdr3_aa
- TRBJ2-5 TRBD2 TRBV7-9 TGTGCCAGCAGAAACGGGGGGGCCCCCGAGACCCAGTACTTC CASRNGGAPETQYF
- TRBJ1-3 - TRBV19 TGTGCCAGTAGTATAGCAACAGGCTCTGGAAACACCATATATTTT CASSIATGSGNTIYF
- TRBJ1-6 TRBD1 TRBV5-6 TGTGCCAGCAGCTCGGGGACAGGGGATTCACCCCTCCACTTT CASSSGTGDSPLHF
- TRBJ2-6 - TRBV19 TGTGCCAGTAGTACGGACACCTACTCTGGGGCCAACGTCCTGACTTTC CASSTDTYSGANVLTF
- TRBJ1-1 - TRBV20-1 TGCAGTGCTAGTCGCCCAGGGACTGGAGCTTTCTTT CSASRPGTGAFF
- TRBJ2-7 - TRBV7-2 TGTGCCAGCAGCTCCGCAGGCAGGGCTTGGAGCGAGCAGTACTTC CASSSAGRAWSEQYF
- TRBJ2-7 - TRBV28 TGTGCCAGCACGGAGGCGGACTCCTACGAGCAGTACTTC CASTEADSYEQYF
- TRBJ1-5 TRBD1 TRBV6-4 TGTGCCAGCAGTGCTTTGTCTCAGATGGACAGGGGGTCCAATCAGCCCCAGCATTTT CASSALSQMDRGSNQPQHF
once TRBJ2-3 TRBD2 TRBV29-1 TGCAGCGTTGTCAGCGGGGGAAGCACAGATACGCAGTATTTT CSVVSGGSTDTQYF
- TRBJ2-5 - TRBV7-2 TGTGCCAGCAGCTCGACGCCTTGGGAGGCGACCCAGTACTTC CASSSTPWEATQYF
few TRBJ2-2 TRBD1 TRBV5-1 TGCGCCAGCAGCGGGGACAGGGCCGGGGAGCTGTTTTTT CASSGDRAGELFF
- TRBJ2-1 TRBD1 TRBV24-1 TGTGCCACCAGTGATTGGACAGGGGGTGGCAATGAGCAGTTCTTC CATSDWTGGGNEQFF
few TRBJ1-2 TRBD1 TRBV7-3 TGTGCCAGCAGCTCCGAACCCTTCTTGACAGGGGTAAATGGCTACACCTTC CASSSEPFLTGVNGYTF
- TRBJ1-6 - TRBV5-1 TGCGCCAGCAGCTTGGCCCAGGGAATGGATTCACCCCTCCACTTT CASSLAQGMDSPLHF
- TRBJ2-1 TRBD1 TRBV5-1 TGCGCCAGCAGGACCGGGACAGGGGGTCAGTTCTTC CASRTGTGGQFF
many TRBJ2-7 TRBD2 TRBV4-2 TGTGCCAGCAGCCCCGGGACTAGCTCCTACGAGCAGTACTTC CASSPGTSSYEQYF
once TRBJ2-3 TRBD2 TRBV5-1 TGCGCCAGCAGCTTGGCCACTAGCGTCTCAGATACGCAGTATTTT CASSLATSVSDTQYF
- TRBJ2-7 - TRBV5-1 TGCGCCAGCAGCTTACAGGGATACGAGCAGTACTTC CASSLQGYEQYF
- TRBJ1-5 TRBD1 TRBV6-2/TRBV6-3 TGTGCCAGCAGTTACTCGGACAGGTCTAGCAATCAGCCCCAGCATTTT CASSYSDRSSNQPQHF
- TRBJ2-1 TRBD2 TRBV4-1 TGCGCCAGCAGCCAAGATCCGGCACTAGCGGGAGGTCAGGAGCAGTTCTTC CASSQDPALAGGQEQFF